The present entry profiles one TCR beta chain with its context. After removal of 1 base from V and 3 bases from J, the junction contained 7 bases not matched to a gene. Germline values: CDR1 MNHNS, CDR2 SASEGT. The CDR3 contains 18 residues. Primers: 60 Vbeta forward and 13 Jbeta reverse. TCRdb's table, derived via immunoSEQ multiplex PCR, lists solely in-frame clones and lacks some. The sample table includes 70,000 or so clones. This entry belongs to a study of cytomegalovirus exposure and HLA in healthy donors. The receptor comes from a female donor in good health and CMV-seropositive. This chain uses TRBV6-1 with TRBJ2-2; 11 bases fit TRBD2. Sequenced material: PBMCs. The DNA of the CDR3 is TGTGCCAGCAGTGAAGTCAGTAGCGGGGGGGAGCACACCGGGGAGCTGTTTTTT. Translated, it gives CASSEVSSGGEHTGELFF.